This T cell receptor (beta chain) is from a study of cytomegalovirus exposure and HLA in healthy donors (dated by TCRdb to about 2017). With respect to the entire study: An earlier analysis of roughly 610 of the donors reported around 280 Gb of sequence data and 117 million unique TCR beta sequences obtained from about 200 million T cells. A later genetic analysis used genome-wide SNP genotypes for about 65% of the roughly 700 donors, treating that subset as a discovery cohort. To study patterns of TCR occurrence, a later analysis re-analyzed previously published TCR beta repertoires from just over 650 donors and added high-resolution HLA genotyping. Alongside the repertoire data, information on donor age, sex, ethnicity and CMV serostatus was compiled. To predict cytomegalovirus infection status, the study brought together high-throughput TCR immunosequencing, statistical association of individual TCRs with disease status, and machine learning. All discovery cohort repertoires had been generated using a single sequencing platform. HLA typing included class I and class II loci at four-digit resolution. Rather than drawing on any new phenotypic data, the later analysis identified candidate immune exposures from TCR beta sequences and the way those sequences occurred across donors. A separate validation cohort of approximately 130 different subjects was used in addition to the approximately 670-subject first cohort. The genetic ancestry cluster associated with self-reported Caucasian donors included roughly four fifths of the roughly 410 genotyped donors. On average, over 200,000 unique TCR beta nucleotide sequences were sequenced per donor among 398 genotyped donors of the cohort, with roughly 18% of those sequences being non-productive. In an earlier analysis of roughly 580 of the donors, high-throughput TCR beta sequencing was used to judge whether each TCR beta V gene segment behaved as functional or pseudogenic. An early release that covered around 590 HLA-typed donors contained about 300 gigabases of sequencing data and tens of millions of unique TCR sequences. Using immunosequencing, the study profiled T cell repertoires from 640 or so subjects and related those repertoires to cytomegalovirus serostatus. The number of donors typed differed by locus, with 629-630 for A, B, C, DRB1 and DQB1, roughly 520 for DQA1, over 600 for DPA1, and roughly 450 for DPB1. Roughly 5 DR-DQ haplotypes were handled as single units for association and clustering, since linkage in the cohort was strong. The aim of the study was to test whether cataloging public T cell receptors could identify signatures of past pathogen exposure. General conclusions and limits of the study: A later analysis found that HLA-associated TCR beta chains were more clonally expanded and had lower generation probabilities than equally common non-associated chains. The only immune exposure information available for the cohort was CMV serostatus. A cluster of highly shared sequence variants was judged likely to represent a technical artifact of the sequencing pipeline. The classifier was reported to diagnose cytomegalovirus status with high specificity and sensitivity in both the original and validation cohorts. Broadly in line with IMGT annotations, most TCR beta V segments showed up in productive rearrangements about 87% or about 30% of the time in an earlier analysis of roughly 590 of the donors. At a false discovery rate of 0.05, a later analysis linked some 18,000 TCR beta sequences to specific HLA alleles. In a later analysis, the rate of TCR association differed among HLA loci, with DRB1 alleles having the most associated TCRs and HLA-C alleles having the fewest. When HLA alleles, especially DR and DQ, strongly co-occurred, attributing TCR associations to individual alleles was difficult. Because the 87-base-pair reads could not distinguish some IMGT-functional V segments, including TRBV6-2 and TRBV6-3, those segments were excluded. V-gene and J-gene trimming of TCR beta chains was associated with a missense DCLRE1C variant in a later genetic analysis, and the association was replicated in an independent cohort. This cohort had only TCR beta chains sequenced, and the lack of alpha or paired-chain data limited which features could be detected. In vitro tests confirmed that a few of the cytomegalovirus-associated TCR beta chains recognize cytomegalovirus antigens. HLA typing was unavailable for some donors at each locus, so association tests used only the typed subset. Sequencing depth was assumed to be roughly uniform across donors in the presence/absence analyses, though that assumption may not hold. Most TCR sequences were seen in very few donors, while some public TCRs were found in many individuals. The study gave a list of some 150 TCR beta chains associated with cytomegalovirus. Compared with the approximately 710-donor mean, donors in an Asian-associated ancestry cluster had fewer N-insertions in productive TCRs, according to a later genetic analysis. Several of the top co-occurrence clusters appeared to be linked to parvovirus B19, influenza, CMV and Epstein-Barr virus, according to a later analysis. The authors suggested that the approach could potentially be extended to other disease states and immunological phenotypes. Correlated functional status among segregating V segments might be attributable to linkage disequilibrium, but an unknown experimental factor could not be ruled out. A later analysis found that most CMV-associated TCR beta chains appeared HLA-restricted, with HLA associations seemingly driven largely by CMV exposure. Because counts were too low, seventeen rarely observed V segments, including chromosome 9 orphons, were excluded from the earlier analysis of around 590 of the donors. A further reported finding was that TCR beta sequences accurately predicted the HLA-A and HLA-B alleles for most subjects in the first cohort.

In total, about 650 healthy bone marrow donors made up the cohort. At the time of sampling, all cohort members were nominally healthy, though unrecorded immune exposures were likely present. The donor tested CMV seronegative and was one of the 352 seronegative cohort members. Each donor provided a peripheral blood sample, and peripheral blood mononuclear cells were used for TCR beta sequencing. Genomic DNA extraction from the blood cell samples was performed with the Qiagen DNeasy Blood Extraction Kit. The library was produced with the immunoSEQ multiplex PCR assay. The multiplex PCR relied on a mix of 60 forward primers for TCR Vbeta segments and 13 reverse primers for TCR Jbeta segments. Amplification of the CDR3 region of rearranged TCR beta genes was performed with a multiplex PCR assay on genomic DNA. The amplified TCR beta libraries were sequenced on the Illumina HiSeq System as 87-base-pair reads. As for how the authors treated the data: Across the 600 to 700 repertoires, a later analysis counted 78 million or so unique TCR beta chains, 8.5 million to 12 million of which were shared by at least two donors. Raw reads were error-corrected and collapsed into unique sequences by a nearest-neighbor algorithm in which closely related sequences were merged to remove PCR and sequencing errors. Alignment of CDR3 sequences to IMGT reference sequences was used to assign V, D and J gene segments. For a sequence to be retained, at least a six-nucleotide match to both a V gene segment and a J gene segment was required. Rearrangements were classified as productive when the CDR3 lacked stop codons and remained in frame with V and J, and all other rearrangements were classified as non-productive. CDR3 was defined according to IMGT convention as the region running from the second conserved V-encoded cysteine to the conserved J-encoded phenylalanine. In an earlier analysis of around 570 of the donors, sequences lacking an unambiguous match to a single V gene segment were excluded. An earlier analysis of almost 600 of the donors classified V segments as functional when productive rearrangements were above 56.7% and as segregating when the standard deviation between donors was above 5%. A statistical classification framework was developed to diagnose cytomegalovirus status using the catalog of TCR beta chain sequences. V and J gene assignment, in a later analysis, came from comparing TCR nucleotide sequences with IMGT/GENE-DB human TR gene sequences. The TCRdist pipeline was used in a later analysis to assign CDR3 sequences and most-parsimonious VDJ recombination scenarios. In a later analysis, every TCR beta chain was defined by the combination of its CDR3 amino acid sequence and its V-gene family, and reads without a unique V-gene family were dropped. In a later analysis, fewer than 650 highly shared, low-generation-probability nucleotide sequences were removed to address suspected cross-contamination and a sequencing artifact. A later analysis calculated a clonal expansion index for each public chain from normalized within-repertoire ranks of inferred template counts. In a later analysis, generation probabilities were computed using a VDJ recombination model fitted to out-of-frame rearrangements, and the results were checked against IGoR. A later analysis scored TCR-TCR, TCR-HLA and TCR-CMV co-occurrence with hypergeometric tests, applying a repertoire-size bias correction to TCR pairs. A later analysis estimated false discovery rates by permuting HLA or CMV assignments 20 times. In a later analysis, co-occurring TCRs were grouped with DBSCAN, and TCRdist sequence similarity was added when clustering was performed within HLA-allele-positive subsets. For co-occurrence clustering, repertoires with fewer than 30,000 or more than 120,000 public chains were excluded, along with four or five repertoires with anomalous nucleotide sharing. The table comes from immuneACCESS by way of TCRdb, which keeps in-frame sequences with V and J called. Part of the clones is missing from these tables; in studies checked, under half for an unresolved V gene and the rest for unknown reasons. V, J and clone size reflect that table, while D and trimming were determined from the DNA. For this sample there are roughly 100,000 clones; 75% to 85% appear just once. Of the sample, 6% to 7.5% is held by the ten largest clones.

The germline V gene (reference sequence) specifies SEHNR as CDR1 and FQNEAQ as CDR2. V loses 1 base, J loses 8 bases, and the germline ends lie 8 bases apart. Its CDR3 holds 12 amino acids, cysteine through phenylalanine. Only the CDR3 DNA is retained, 36 bases long and in frame from the first base. Regarding this clone: It lacks a known antigen. No base quality values were provided; no much bigger clone lies one nucleotide off. The same CDR3 also results from other DNA sequences found in this sample.

The source material was PBMCs. The sequence links TRBV7-9 to TRBJ1-2, and the D gene may be TRBD1, 6 bases matching. This clonotype originated in a man younger than 35 in good health and CMV-seronegative. The CDR3 here reads CASSLGGGGYTF. The nucleotide sequence is TGTGCCAGCAGCTTAGGAGGGGGAGGCTACACCTTC.